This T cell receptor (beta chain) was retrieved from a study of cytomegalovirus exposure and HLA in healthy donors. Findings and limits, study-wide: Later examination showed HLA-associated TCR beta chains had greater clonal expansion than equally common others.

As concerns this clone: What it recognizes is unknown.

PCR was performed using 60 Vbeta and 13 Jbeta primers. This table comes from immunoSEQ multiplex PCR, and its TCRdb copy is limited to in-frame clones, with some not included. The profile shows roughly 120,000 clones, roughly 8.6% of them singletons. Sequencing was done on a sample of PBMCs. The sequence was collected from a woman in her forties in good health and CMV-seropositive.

The CDR3 loop is CASSPGVLAYEQYF. In DNA, the CDR3 is TGTGCCAGCAGTCCGGGGGTTCTCGCCTACGAGCAGTACTTC. The chain combines TRBV6-5 with TRBJ2-5; weak D call: TRBD2 (6 bases). Gene TRBJ2-7 matches the end of the DNA better, so the J call may be wrong. The CDR3 totals 14 residues. Germline CDR1 reads MNHEY; CDR2 reads SVGAGI.